These T cell receptor beta chains were read from a single sample in a study of beta chain features in type 1 diabetes. The table came from immunoSEQ multiplex PCR; TCRdb's copy has only in-frame clones and leaves some out. The table includes 500,000 to 850,000 clones, more than 12% detected once. Sequences were obtained from naive CD4+ T cells from blood. Receptors were obtained from a young man with type 1 diabetes. Each CDR3 is given with its conserved first and last residue. A D gene is named only where the DNA matches it firmly. Expanded clones get a size class; other rows say once, few or many, or leave the size out.

D gene: .; J gene: TRBJ2-1; V gene: TRBV5-4; clone size: .; CDR3 protein: CASSPLVGNEQFF; CDR3 DNA: TGTGCCAGCAGCCCCCTAGTGGGCAATGAGCAGTTCTTC
D gene: .; J gene: TRBJ1-4; V gene: TRBV7-9; clone size: .; CDR3 protein: CASSSRTSGEKLFF; CDR3 DNA: TGTGCCAGCAGCTCCCGTACTAGTGGTGAAAAACTGTTTTTT
D gene: .; J gene: TRBJ2-3; V gene: TRBV2; clone size: few; CDR3 protein: CASSLDTDTQYF; CDR3 DNA: TGTGCCAGCAGTCTTGACACAGATACGCAGTATTTT
D gene: .; J gene: TRBJ2-7; V gene: TRBV25-1; clone size: .; CDR3 protein: CASSEVLGPLVYEQYF; CDR3 DNA: TGTGCCAGCAGTGAAGTATTAGGACCACTGGTCTACGAGCAGTACTTC
D gene: TRBD2; J gene: TRBJ2-1; V gene: TRBV6-5; clone size: .; CDR3 protein: CASMREGTSSNEQFF; CDR3 DNA: TGTGCCAGCATGCGTGAGGGGACTAGCAGCAATGAGCAGTTCTTC
D gene: TRBD2; J gene: TRBJ2-5; V gene: TRBV7-7; clone size: .; CDR3 protein: CASSSPSGRALGETQYF; CDR3 DNA: TGTGCTAGCAGCTCCCCCAGCGGGAGGGCCCTTGGCGAGACCCAGTACTTC
D gene: .; J gene: TRBJ2-3; V gene: TRBV2; clone size: few; CDR3 protein: CASSEEIGDTQYF; CDR3 DNA: TGTGCCAGCAGTGAAGAGATCGGGGATACGCAGTATTTT
D gene: .; J gene: TRBJ2-1; V gene: TRBV7-9; clone size: few; CDR3 protein: CASSADGTEQFF; CDR3 DNA: TGTGCCAGCAGCGCCGACGGGACCGAGCAGTTCTTC
D gene: .; J gene: TRBJ1-5; V gene: TRBV28; clone size: .; CDR3 protein: CASSLDSNQPQHF; CDR3 DNA: TGTGCCAGCAGTTTGGATAGCAATCAGCCCCAGCATTTT
D gene: .; J gene: TRBJ2-2; V gene: TRBV30; clone size: .; CDR3 protein: CAYRGQMNTGELFF; CDR3 DNA: TGTGCCTACCGAGGACAGATGAACACCGGGGAGCTGTTTTTT
D gene: .; J gene: TRBJ2-7; V gene: TRBV4-1; clone size: few; CDR3 protein: CASRPLTRYEQYF; CDR3 DNA: TGCGCCAGCAGACCCCTGACTCGATACGAGCAGTACTTC
D gene: .; J gene: TRBJ1-1; V gene: TRBV5-1; clone size: .; CDR3 protein: CASSFGTENTEAFF; CDR3 DNA: TGCGCCAGCAGCTTTGGAACAGAGAACACTGAAGCTTTCTTT
D gene: .; J gene: TRBJ1-1; V gene: TRBV9; clone size: few; CDR3 protein: CASSVVGENTEAFF; CDR3 DNA: TGTGCCAGCAGCGTAGTTGGAGAGAACACTGAAGCTTTCTTT
D gene: .; J gene: TRBJ2-6; V gene: TRBV9; clone size: few; CDR3 protein: CASSVSAGPTWSSGANVLTF; CDR3 DNA: TGTGCCAGCAGCGTGTCCGCAGGGCCCACTTGGAGCTCTGGGGCCAACGTCCTGACTTTC
D gene: .; J gene: TRBJ1-4; V gene: TRBV30; clone size: .; CDR3 protein: CAWSAGLLYTF; CDR3 DNA: TGTGCCTGGAGTGCAGGACTGCTCTATACCTTT
D gene: .; J gene: TRBJ1-5; V gene: TRBV19; clone size: .; CDR3 protein: CASRRGNQPQHF; CDR3 DNA: TGTGCCAGTAGGAGGGGCAATCAGCCCCAGCATTTT
D gene: .; J gene: TRBJ2-5; V gene: TRBV7-9; clone size: .; CDR3 protein: CASSSQGQETQYF; CDR3 DNA: TGTGCCAGCAGCTCCCAGGGGCAAGAGACCCAGTACTTC
D gene: .; J gene: TRBJ1-2; V gene: TRBV29-1; clone size: .; CDR3 protein: CSVVTGVNYGYTF; CDR3 DNA: TGCAGCGTTGTGACAGGAGTTAACTATGGCTACACCTTC
D gene: TRBD2; J gene: TRBJ2-3; V gene: TRBV7-2; clone size: .; CDR3 protein: CASSSRERDTQYF; CDR3 DNA: TGTGCCAGCAGCTCGCGGGAGCGGGATACGCAGTATTTT
D gene: .; J gene: TRBJ1-4; V gene: TRBV18; clone size: .; CDR3 protein: CASSPGGEKLFF; CDR3 DNA: TGTGCCAGCTCACCAGGCGGGGAAAAACTGTTTTTT
D gene: .; J gene: TRBJ1-2; V gene: TRBV7-9; clone size: .; CDR3 protein: CASSPRIWVEYGYTF; CDR3 DNA: TGTGCCAGCAGCCCGCGTATCTGGGTAGAATATGGCTACACCTTC
D gene: TRBD1; J gene: TRBJ2-7; V gene: TRBV7-9; clone size: few; CDR3 protein: CASSNPGDRGSYEQYF; CDR3 DNA: TGTGCCAGCAGTAATCCCGGGGACAGGGGATCCTACGAGCAGTACTTC
D gene: TRBD1; J gene: TRBJ2-1; V gene: TRBV28; clone size: few; CDR3 protein: CASSSGQVYNEQFF; CDR3 DNA: TGTGCCAGCAGCTCCGGACAGGTATACAATGAGCAGTTCTTC